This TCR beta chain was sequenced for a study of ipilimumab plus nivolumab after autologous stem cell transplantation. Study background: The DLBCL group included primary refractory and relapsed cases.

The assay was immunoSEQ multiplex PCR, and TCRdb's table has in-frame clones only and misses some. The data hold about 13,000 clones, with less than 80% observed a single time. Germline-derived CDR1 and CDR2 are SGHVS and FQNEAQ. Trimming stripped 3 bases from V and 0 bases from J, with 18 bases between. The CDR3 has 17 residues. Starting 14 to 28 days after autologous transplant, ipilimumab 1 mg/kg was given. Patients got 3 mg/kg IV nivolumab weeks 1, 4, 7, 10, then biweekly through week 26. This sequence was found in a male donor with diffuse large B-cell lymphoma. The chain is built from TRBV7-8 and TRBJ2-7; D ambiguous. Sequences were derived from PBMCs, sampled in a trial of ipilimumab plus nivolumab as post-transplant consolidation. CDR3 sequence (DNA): TGTGCCAGCAGCTTTGCAGTATGGCACGCCATCTCCTACGAGCAGTACTTC. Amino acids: CASSFAVWHAISYEQYF.